Presented here are 32 T cell receptor beta chains from one specimen sequenced in a study of blood T cell repertoires in COVID-19. Repertoires were generated with immunoSEQ multiplex PCR, while TCRdb's copy carries only in-frame clones and drops some. The profile shows approximately 50,000 clones, 85% of them singletons. The sample was peripheral blood. These receptors all stem from a human donor in a cohort sampled during active COVID-19.

The chain is built from TRBV2 and TRBJ1-1; the match to TRBD1 covers 7 bases. J was trimmed by 3 bases and V by 8 bases; bases with no gene match: 3. The CDR3 runs 12 residues. CDR1 is SNHLY and CDR2 is FYNNEI in the germline V gene. The CDR3, as DNA: TGTGCCAGCCGACAGGGTTACACTGAAGCTTTCTTT. Amino acid sequence: CASRQGYTEAFF.

This chain links TRBV6-5 with TRBJ2-1, with 9 bases matching TRBD1. Germline CDR1 reads MNHEY; CDR2 reads SVGAGI. V gave up 8 bases and J gave up 3 bases; unmatched junction bases: 5. The CDR3 contains 14 residues. The chain's CDR3 is CASAGDRVYNEQFF. The CDR3 DNA reads as TGTGCCAGCGCGGGGGACAGGGTCTACAATGAGCAGTTCTTC.

The rearrangement links TRBV5-4 to TRBJ1-6; 8 positions agree with TRBD1. The CDR3 is made up of 15 amino acids. Trimming removed 4 bases from V and 7 bases from J; junction bases left unmatched: 7. Germline values: CDR1 SGHNT, CDR2 YYREEE (reference sequence). CDR3 sequence (DNA): TGTGCCAGCAGCCCCGTGACAGGGGACAATTCACCCCTCCACTTT. This gives the protein CASSPVTGDNSPLHF.

The rearrangement joins TRBV6-2 or TRBV6-3 to TRBJ2-7, with D maybe TRBD2 (6 bases). This CDR3 has 16 amino acids. V lost 4 bases and J 3 bases, leaving 19 bases between the germline ends. Germline-derived CDR1 and CDR2 are MNHEY and SVGEGT. CDR3 sequence (DNA): TGTGCCAGCAGTTTAAACCCGGGCGGGGCAAACTACGAGCAGTACTTC. Residues: CASSLNPGGANYEQYF.

This rearrangement joins TRBV4-2 to TRBJ2-1, with D perhaps matching TRBD2 (5 bases). CDR1 LGHNA and CDR2 YNFKEQ come from the germline V gene. Trimming left V 0 bases short and J 4 bases short, with 13 bases between. CDR3 length equals 16 residues. CDR3 DNA sequence: TGTGCCAGCAGCCAAGACCTAGCTGACTATTACAATGAGCAGTTCTTC. Translating it yields CASSQDLADYYNEQFF.

This clone is a singleton in its sample. CDR3 loop: CASSSLSVGELFF. The DNA for the CDR3 is TGTGCCAGCAGCTCCCTCTCGGTCGGGGAGCTGTTTTTT. J is TRBJ2-2 and V is TRBV11-2; D unresolved. Trimming shortened V by 4 bases and J by 7 bases, and 10 bases separated the two germline ends. This CDR3 is built from 13 residues. The germline gives CDR1 SGHAT, CDR2 FQNNGV.

This chain links TRBV28 with TRBJ2-1, with TRBD1 identical over 7 bases. Looked up from germline, CDR1 is MDHEN and CDR2 is SYDVKM. The CDR3 is 19 residues long. After removal of 5 bases from V and 8 bases from J, the junction contained 24 bases not matched to a gene. The CDR3 reads CASSGLQGRASHARDEQFF. For the CDR3, the DNA is TGTGCCAGCAGTGGCCTACAGGGGCGAGCTTCCCACGCGAGGGATGAGCAGTTCTTC.

The rearrangement uses TRBV30 and TRBJ1-4; unclear D gene. This CDR3 has 15 residues. Germline CDR1 GTSNPN, CDR2 SVGIG (reference sequence). Trimming left V 0 bases short and J 11 bases short, with 19 bases between. The DNA for the CDR3 is TGTGCCTGGAGTGTACTCCCCGGTACAGCCGATAAACTGTTTTTT. Encoded protein: CAWSVLPGTADKLFF.

The chain is built from TRBV28 and TRBJ2-1, with 9 bases aligning to TRBD2. Germline CDR1 and CDR2: MDHEN and SYDVKM. J gave up 4 bases and V 8 bases, and 6 bases lay outside the gene matches. The CDR3 has 14 amino acids. CDR3 DNA: TGTGCCAGCGTTGGGACTAGCCGATACAATGAGCAGTTCTTC. Its protein product is CASVGTSRYNEQFF.

This chain uses TRBV6-5 with TRBJ2-7, with 7 positions matching TRBD2. From germline, CDR1 is MNHEY and CDR2 SVGAGI. The CDR3 consists of 14 residues. V lost 0 bases and J lost 6; bases outside the gene matches: 5. This CDR3 reads CASSYSRLASEQYF. The CDR3, as DNA: TGTGCCAGCAGTTACTCCCGACTAGCATCCGAGCAGTACTTC.

The chain employs TRBV3-1 (or the pseudogene TRBV3-2) and TRBJ2-3; 7 bases match TRBD2. The CDR3 covers 15 residues. The junction had 8 bases not matched to a gene; V was cut back by 4 bases and J by 4 bases. CDR1 is LGHDT, CDR2 YNNKEL, per germline (reference sequence). The CDR3 coding sequence is TGTGCCAGCAGCCCTCAGACTAGCATCGCAGATACGCAGTATTTT. This sequence encodes CASSPQTSIADTQYF.

The V gene is TRBV6-1, the J gene TRBJ1-5; no clear D gene. Germline assignment: CDR1 MNHNS and CDR2 SASEGT. V was clipped by 2 bases and J by 5 bases, with 10 bases between them. The CDR3 has 14 amino acids. CDR3 amino acids: CASSESGYDQPQHF. Here the CDR3 DNA reads TGTGCCAGCAGTGAATCGGGGTATGATCAGCCCCAGCATTTT.

The chain links TRBV2 to TRBJ1-5, with D perhaps TRBD1 (6 bases). In germline, CDR1 is SNHLY, CDR2 FYNNEI. This CDR3 is 14 amino acids long. The V and J ends lost 4 bases and 6 bases respectively, with 13 bases between them. The CDR3 reads CASSGVRGGQPQHF. DNA of the CDR3: TGTGCCAGCAGTGGTGTCAGGGGTGGTCAGCCCCAGCATTTT.

This chain uses TRBV29-1 with TRBJ1-2, with D hard to call. The CDR3 covers 11 residues. Germline V gene data show CDR1 as SQVTM and CDR2 as ANQGSEA. Trimming took off 3 bases at V and 2 bases at J, with 4 bases between the two ends. CDR3 sequence: CSVDLNYGYTF. The CDR3 DNA reads TGCAGCGTTGACCTCAACTATGGCTACACCTTC.

The genes are TRBV2 and TRBJ2-4, with TRBD1 matching over 8 bases. The CDR3 spans 15 residues. The germline CDR1 and CDR2 sequences are SNHLY and FYNNEI. After removal of 7 bases from V and 1 base from J, the junction contained 6 bases not matched to a gene. In DNA, the CDR3 is TGTGCCAGCATTATCGGACAGGGTGCCAAAAACATTCAGTACTTC. This translates into CASIIGQGAKNIQYF.

The V gene is TRBV10-3, the J gene TRBJ2-7; TRBD1 is a possible D gene (6 bases). CDR1 ENHRY and CDR2 SYGVKD come from the germline V gene. The ends were cut back, 8 bases at V and 0 bases at J, with 14 bases in the middle. The CDR3 covers 14 residues. CDR3 bases: TGTGCCATCCTGCCCGGGACAAACTCCTACGAGCAGTACTTC. Its translation is CAILPGTNSYEQYF.

This sequence joins TRBV4-2 and TRBJ1-2; D unclear. CDR1 and CDR2 from the germline V gene are LGHNA and YNFKEQ. The CDR3 consists of 14 residues. The V and J ends lost 0 bases and 8 bases respectively, with 13 bases between them. The chain's CDR3 is CASSQDTGVGGYTF. CDR3 nucleotides: TGTGCCAGCAGCCAAGATACCGGGGTGGGGGGCTACACCTTC.

V and J are TRBV13 and TRBJ2-7; 8 bases are a match to TRBD2. This CDR3 is built from 16 residues. The V gene's germline CDR1 is PRHDT and CDR2 FYEKMQ (reference sequence). Germline trimming cut 3 bases from V and 0 bases from J; bases unmatched to any gene: 7. The CDR3 nucleotides read TGTGCCAGCAGCTTGGGGGTAAGCGGGAGCTCCTACGAGCAGTACTTC. Translation: CASSLGVSGSSYEQYF.

The chain combines TRBV24-1 with TRBJ2-4; 10 bases are a match to TRBD1. Germline V gives CDR1 KGHDR, CDR2 SFDVKD. CDR3 size: 15 residues. V shed 11 bases, J shed 10 bases, and the junction held 16 bases outside the gene matches. The DNA for the CDR3 is TGTGCCAAATACCCCGGGACAGGGGTTTCCTGTATTCAGTACTTC. Its translation: CAKYPGTGVSCIQYF.

This sequence joins TRBV7-2 and TRBJ2-7; TRBD2 aligns across 8 bases. Germline trimming cut 1 base from V and 3 bases from J; bases unmatched to any gene: 11. The CDR3 totals 17 residues. Germline V CDR1 and CDR2: SGHTA, FQGNSA. CDR3: CASSLVGRAGVGYEQYF. CDR3 DNA: TGTGCCAGCAGCTTAGTGGGTCGAGCGGGAGTAGGCTACGAGCAGTACTTC.

This chain links TRBV27 with TRBJ2-7, with TRBD1 matching 7 bases. This CDR3 has 13 residues. Germline V lookup: CDR1 MNHEY, CDR2 SMNVEV (reference sequence). V trimming: 5 bases; J trimming: 3 bases; junction bases outside the gene matches: 4. This CDR3 reads CASSLRTGYEQYF. The DNA for the CDR3 is TGTGCCAGCAGTCTACGGACAGGCTACGAGCAGTACTTC.

The DNA for the CDR3 is TGTGCCAGCAGCTCCGGGACTAGTGAGACCCAGTACTTC. It encodes CASSSGTSETQYF. The chain recombines TRBV5-4 with TRBJ2-5; 8 positions agree with TRBD2. The CDR3 is 13 amino acids. Germline loops: CDR1 SGHNT, CDR2 YYREEE (reference sequence). The trim removed 3 bases at V and 5 bases at J, leaving 3 bases unmatched.

The CDR3 nucleotides read TGTGCCAGCAGCTTGACTAGCGGGAGGGTTTACGATACGCAGTATTTT. Its protein product is CASSLTSGRVYDTQYF. The chain has TRBV5-4 and TRBJ2-3, with 13 positions matching TRBD2. CDR1 is SGHNT, CDR2 YYREEE, per germline (reference sequence). This CDR3 spans 16 amino acids. The trim removed 1 base at V and 6 bases at J, leaving 5 bases unmatched. The full variable domain, completed using reference TRBV5-4 and TRBJ2-3, is ETGVTQSPTHLIKTRGQQVTLRCSSQSGHNTVSWYQQALGQGPQFIFQYYREEENGRGNFPPRFSGLQFPNYSSELNVNALELDDSALYLCASSLTSGRVYDTQYFGPGTRLTVL.

V is TRBV7-2 and J is TRBJ2-3, with 7 bases matching TRBD2. CDR1 and CDR2 (germline): SGHTA, FQGNSA. V was clipped by 6 bases and J by 1 base; unmatched bases: 7. The CDR3 sequence is 15 residues long. CDR3 amino acids: CASRLSSGRTDTQYF. The CDR3 nucleotides read TGTGCCAGCAGACTTTCTAGCGGCCGCACAGATACGCAGTATTTT.

The rearrangement joins TRBV5-1 to TRBJ2-1, with TRBD2 as a possible D gene (7 bases). The germline V gene encodes CDR1 SGHRS and CDR2 YFSETQ. The CDR3 has 15 amino acids. V lost 4 bases and J lost 3, with 14 bases in between. The chain's CDR3 is CASSGEGQGYNEQFF. The CDR3 bases are TGCGCCAGCAGCGGGGAGGGACAAGGCTACAATGAGCAGTTCTTC.

The chain has TRBV6-6 and TRBJ2-2; D gene unclear. Trimming pared 6 bases from V and 0 bases from J, leaving 11 bases between. There are 15 residues in the CDR3. The germline CDR1 and CDR2 sequences are MNHNY and SVGAGI (reference sequence). The CDR3 coding sequence is TGTGCCAGCAGCTTTGTCGGTGCGAACACCGGGGAGCTGTTTTTT. Protein product: CASSFVGANTGELFF.

The chain employs TRBV28 and TRBJ1-2; TRBD1 matches at 7 bases. V gave up 10 bases and J gave up 0 bases; unmatched junction bases: 11. Germline CDR1 is MDHEN and CDR2 is SYDVKM. This CDR3 region has 15 residues. CDR3 sequence: CATSGQLISNYGYTF. DNA for the CDR3: TGTGCCACCTCGGGACAGCTGATATCTAACTATGGCTACACCTTC.

The rearrangement links TRBV6-5 to TRBJ2-1, with 14 bases lining up with TRBD2. There are 15 residues in the CDR3. Trimming removed 5 bases from V and 5 bases from J; junction bases left unmatched: 2. Germline V gene sequence: CDR1 MNHEY, CDR2 SVGAGI. CDR3 sequence: CASSRTSGRNNEQFF. CDR3 in DNA: TGTGCCAGCAGTAGGACTAGCGGGAGGAACAATGAGCAGTTCTTC.

The chain employs TRBV9 and TRBJ1-2; TRBD1 matches at 7 bases. CDR1 and CDR2 from the germline V gene are SGDLS and YYNGEE. CDR3 length equals 15 residues. V lost 4 bases, J lost 4 bases, and 10 bases stayed unmatched. DNA of the CDR3: TGTGCCAGCAGCCCGGGACAGACTTGGGGCTATGGCTACACCTTC. It translates to CASSPGQTWGYGYTF.

The rearrangement links TRBV30 to TRBJ2-2, with no clear D. In germline, CDR1 is GTSNPN, CDR2 SVGIG (reference sequence). There are 14 residues in the CDR3. V was trimmed by 4 bases and J by 4 bases, leaving 13 bases between them. CDR3 sequence (DNA): TGTGCCTGGAAATTCAACATTCTCACCGGGGAGCTGTTTTTT. Its protein product is CAWKFNILTGELFF.

CDR3 coding DNA: TGTGCCAGCAGTCCCTCTAGGGGGGGGAACTATGGCTACACCTTC. It yields the protein CASSPSRGGNYGYTF. The gene calls are TRBV28 and TRBJ1-2, with D possibly TRBD1 on 6 matching bases. The V and J ends lost 5 bases and 2 bases respectively, with 15 bases between them. Germline V gene lookup returns CDR1 MDHEN and CDR2 SYDVKM. The CDR3 is 15 amino acids.

The chain is built from TRBV9 and TRBJ1-6; no clear D. Germline CDR1 and CDR2: SGDLS and YYNGEE. V gave up 1 base and J gave up 12 bases, with 8 bases separating them. The CDR3 contains 12 residues. The CDR3 nucleotides are TGTGCCAGCAGCGTAAGCGTTGGACCCCTCCACTTT. This codes for CASSVSVGPLHF.